The rows below give T cell receptor beta chains drawn from one sample of a study of blood T cell repertoires in COVID-19. Measured with immunoSEQ multiplex PCR; TCRdb has only the in-frame clones, and not every one. Of about 350,000 clones listed, roughly 87% are singletons. The sequencing sample was made of PBMCs or T cells enriched from blood (not recorded which). The receptors stem from a woman aged 25 to 39 who had recovered from COVID-19. CDR3s include the opening cysteine and the closing phenylalanine or tryptophan. Fields, in order: V gene, CDR3 length, clone size, D gene, J gene, CDR3 protein, CDR3 DNA. D genes are given only for firm matches. Rows give clone size only sometimes, using once, few, many, or a class for an expanded clone.

v_gene: TRBV18
len: 13
abundance: .
d_gene: .
j_gene: TRBJ1-1
CDR3aa: CASSPPQQVKAFF
CDR3nt: TGTGCCAGCTCACCGCCTCAACAGGTAAAAGCTTTCTTT

v_gene: TRBV9
len: 15
abundance: .
d_gene: TRBD2
j_gene: TRBJ2-3
CDR3aa: CASSVLAGGTDTQYF
CDR3nt: TGTGCCAGCAGCGTACTTGCGGGAGGCACAGATACGCAGTATTTT

v_gene: TRBV7-8
len: 14
abundance: once
d_gene: TRBD1
j_gene: TRBJ1-2
CDR3aa: CASSLKTGNYGYTF
CDR3nt: TGTGCCAGCAGCTTGAAGACAGGGAACTATGGCTACACCTTC

v_gene: TRBV11-3
len: 15
abundance: .
d_gene: TRBD1
j_gene: TRBJ2-3
CDR3aa: CASSSGTGVTDTQYF
CDR3nt: TGTGCCAGCAGCTCCGGGACAGGGGTCACAGATACGCAGTATTTT

v_gene: TRBV19
len: 14
abundance: .
d_gene: TRBD2
j_gene: TRBJ2-1
CDR3aa: CASTGTSGRSRQFF
CDR3nt: TGTGCCAGTACCGGGACTAGCGGGAGAAGTAGGCAGTTCTTC

v_gene: TRBV4-1
len: 16
abundance: .
d_gene: TRBD1
j_gene: TRBJ2-3
CDR3aa: CASSQRTGERADTQYF
CDR3nt: TGCGCCAGCAGCCAGAGGACAGGGGAGCGGGCAGATACGCAGTATTTT

v_gene: TRBV2
len: 14
abundance: .
d_gene: .
j_gene: TRBJ1-4
CDR3aa: CASSEVGFNEKLFF
CDR3nt: TGTGCCAGCAGTGAGGTGGGCTTCAATGAAAAACTGTTTTTT

v_gene: TRBV19
len: 17
abundance: once
d_gene: TRBD2
j_gene: TRBJ2-1
CDR3aa: CASSWASGRSRNNEQFF
CDR3nt: TGTGCCAGTAGCTGGGCTAGCGGGAGGTCTCGGAACAATGAGCAGTTCTTC

v_gene: TRBV19
len: 13
abundance: .
d_gene: .
j_gene: TRBJ1-2
CDR3aa: CASSPVFVYGYTF
CDR3nt: TGTGCCAGTAGCCCCGTATTTGTTTATGGCTACACCTTC

v_gene: TRBV19
len: 14
abundance: .
d_gene: .
j_gene: TRBJ1-2
CDR3aa: CASKDQGRRYGYTF
CDR3nt: TGTGCCAGTAAGGATCAGGGCCGCCGCTATGGCTACACCTTC

v_gene: TRBV11-2
len: 13
abundance: few
d_gene: TRBD2
j_gene: TRBJ2-1
CDR3aa: CASSFGTSNEQFF
CDR3nt: TGTGCCAGCAGCTTCGGGACTAGCAATGAGCAGTTCTTC